Sequencing of this T cell receptor (beta chain) was carried out in a study of shared T cell receptors in the human thymus. The CDR3 totals 11 residues. Per germline, CDR1 SQVTM and CDR2 ANQGSEA. Trimming took 4 bases from V and 5 from J, leaving 9 bases between them. The assay was immunoSEQ multiplex PCR, and TCRdb's table has in-frame clones only and misses some. The data hold hundreds of thousands of clones, with roughly 90% observed a single time. The data were also submitted as part of a second study, on human thymus T cells. In that study: Thymic samples were excised during corrective heart operations.

This receptor was identified in a boy in the first two years of life with a congenital heart defect. Source material: thymocytes. The V and J genes are TRBV29-1 and TRBJ2-7, with a tentative D call TRBD1 (6 bases). CDR3: CSVGTGHEQYF. CDR3 nucleotides: TGCAGCGTTGGAACAGGGCACGAGCAGTACTTC.